The T cell receptor (beta chain) described here comes from a study of shared clonotypes between healthy human individuals. On ten immunoSEQ deep assay plates, unsorted PBMC DNA was sequenced. The authors' processing: Junction-only sequences without quality scores came from ImmunoSEQ, so filtering differed. Assay: immunoSEQ multiplex PCR; the TCRdb copy retains only in-frame clones and omits some. V and J calls and clone size are as listed in that table; D and trimming were resolved from the DNA. This sample has around 500,000 clones, with 60% to 85% found just once. Overall study results and limits: An effect of sequencing depth on clonotype sharing among donors was expected.

In regard to this clone: Its matching antigen is unknown.

Trimming pared 1 base from V and 6 bases from J, leaving 19 bases between. Germline V gives CDR1 MRHNA, CDR2 SNTAGT. This CDR3 comprises 17 residues. The specimen sequenced was PBMCs. The TCR originated in a woman between 40 and 55 years old in good health. Some clones in this sample may be carry-over from other donors' samples. The chain carries TRBV6-4 and TRBJ2-1; possible D gene TRBD2, 6 bases. The CDR3 region has the DNA TGTGCCAGCAGTGACTACGAAAAAAAATTAGCGGCCAATGAGCAGTTCTTC. Residues: CASSDYEKKLAANEQFF.